These 30 T cell receptor beta chains were sequenced from one sample in a study of shared clonotypes between healthy human individuals. Profiled with immunoSEQ multiplex PCR; TCRdb holds only in-frame clones, not every one. The sample shows approximately 1,500,000 clones, approximately 97% of them seen only once. Sequences were obtained from naive CD4+ T cells sorted from blood. As for subset: CD45RA+ positively selected. The receptors here all came from a man under 40 in good health.

Worth noting for this clone: Different DNA sequences within this sample yield the same CDR3. The chain has TRBV29-1 and TRBJ1-3, with D tentatively TRBD1 (6 bases). V gave up 7 bases and J gave up 1 base, with 8 bases separating them. Looked up from germline, CDR1 is SQVTM and CDR2 is ANQGSEA. The CDR3 spans 12 residues. This chain's CDR3 is CSAGASGNTIYF. The CDR3 nucleotides are TGCAGCGCAGGGGCTTCTGGAAACACCATATATTTT.

This chain uses TRBV5-5 with TRBJ2-3; D may be TRBD1 (6 bases). The germline V gene encodes CDR1 SGHKS and CDR2 YYEKEE (reference sequence). The CDR3 consists of 18 residues. Trimming removed 0 bases from V and 2 bases from J, with 19 bases in between. CDR3 nucleotides: TGTGCCAGCAGCTTGGCTCTGGGGGCCCGGAGATACACAGATACGCAGTATTTT. Its translation is CASSLALGARRYTDTQYF.

This chain uses TRBV9 with TRBJ2-1; D gene unclear. There are 13 residues in the CDR3. Trimming took off 4 bases at V and 8 bases at J, with 13 bases between the two ends. The germline V gene encodes CDR1 SGDLS and CDR2 YYNGEE. The CDR3 region has the DNA TGTGCCAGCAGCAAAAGAACTGCTGATGAGCAGTTCTTC. Translating it yields CASSKRTADEQFF.

The chain is built from TRBV2 and TRBJ2-5; TRBD1 is a possible D gene (6 bases). The CDR3 totals 13 residues. Trimming took off 2 bases at V and 3 bases at J, with 7 bases between the two ends. The germline V gene encodes CDR1 SNHLY and CDR2 FYNNEI. This chain's CDR3 is CASSESGEETQYF. The CDR3 DNA sequence: TGTGCCAGCAGTGAATCAGGGGAAGAGACCCAGTACTTC.

The rearrangement links TRBV15 to TRBJ1-4, with 9 positions matching TRBD1. The V and J ends lost 5 bases and 7 bases, in that order; junction bases with no gene match: 26. This CDR3 region has 21 residues. Germline assignment: CDR1 LNHNV and CDR2 YYDKDF (reference sequence). The CDR3 DNA sequence: TGTGCCACCAGCGTTCTTCACCGGGACAGGGCCAACCTTGAGTACTTTGAAAAACTGTTTTTT. It encodes CATSVLHRDRANLEYFEKLFF.

Notes on this clone: One junction end does not reproduce the germline sequence, and a read error may be involved. J is TRBJ1-2 and V is TRBV10-3; TRBD1 agrees at 8 bases. This CDR3 has 14 amino acids. Germline V lookup: CDR1 ENHRY, CDR2 SYGVKD. The CDR3 spells CAIEGSRGQGAVDF. CDR3 DNA sequence: TGTGCCATCGAGGGAAGTAGGGGGCAGGGGGCAGTCGACTTC.

V and J are TRBV19 and TRBJ1-2; 9 bases are a match to TRBD1. The CDR3 runs to 14 residues. The V gene end was trimmed by 3 bases and the J gene end by 7 bases; junction bases not matched to a gene: 6. The germline V gene has CDR1 LNHDA and CDR2 SQIVND (reference sequence). This CDR3 is CASSIRQGVSGYTF. CDR3 nucleotides: TGTGCCAGTAGTATTCGACAGGGGGTCTCTGGCTACACCTTC.

The rearrangement links TRBV11-3 to TRBJ2-7; D gene unclear. V lost 5 bases, J lost 5 bases, and 10 bases lay in between. Per the germline V gene, CDR1 is SGHNT and CDR2 is YENEEA. The CDR3 length is 12 residues. The CDR3: CASSTRKDEQYF. The CDR3 coding sequence is TGTGCCAGCAGCACGCGGAAGGACGAGCAGTACTTC.

This clone has a single count. V usage is TRBV30 and J usage is TRBJ2-2; 8 bases map to TRBD2. J was trimmed by 2 bases and V by 2 bases; bases with no gene match: 16. Germline V gene data show CDR1 as GTSNPN and CDR2 as SVGIG (reference sequence). The CDR3 is 19 residues long. CDR3 nucleotide sequence: TGTGCCTGGAGTTCGGGGAAGGACCGAGCGGGGGTTAACACCGGGGAGCTGTTTTTT. Translating it yields CAWSSGKDRAGVNTGELFF.

The CDR3 DNA is TGTGCCAGTAGTATAACAGCCACTCAGTTCTTC. It translates to CASSITATQFF. This chain uses TRBV19 with TRBJ2-1; D is unclear. The germline V and J ends were trimmed by 2 bases and 13 bases, with 9 bases remaining between them. The CDR3 spans 11 residues. Looked up from germline, CDR1 is LNHDA and CDR2 is SQIVND (reference sequence).

The CDR3: CASSQPRDRGYNEQFF. The CDR3 DNA is TGTGCCAGCAGCCAACCGAGGGACAGGGGTTACAATGAGCAGTTCTTC. The V gene is TRBV2, the J gene TRBJ2-1; 10 positions agree with TRBD1. Trimming at V came to 6 bases and at J to 4 bases, leaving 9 bases not matched to a gene. CDR1 SNHLY and CDR2 FYNNEI come from the germline V gene. This CDR3 comprises 16 residues.

The chain carries TRBV19 and TRBJ1-5, with D tentatively TRBD1 (5 bases). In germline, CDR1 is LNHDA, CDR2 SQIVND (reference sequence). The CDR3 contains 15 residues. Trimming stripped 4 bases from V and 4 bases from J, with 14 bases between. CDR3 in amino acids: CASSSGGKSNQPQHF. The CDR3 nucleotides are TGTGCCAGTAGTAGTGGGGGGAAGTCAAATCAGCCCCAGCATTTT.

The chain uses TRBV5-6 and TRBJ1-2; no reliable D call. The V gene's germline CDR1 is SGHDT and CDR2 YYEEEE. Trimming shortened V by 3 bases and J by 5 bases, and 11 bases separated the two germline ends. The CDR3 is 13 residues long. The CDR3 loop reads CASSSREPYGYTF. CDR3 DNA sequence: TGTGCCAGCAGCTCTCGGGAGCCTTATGGCTACACCTTC. The variable domain in full, with the rest retrieved from reference TRBV5-6 and TRBJ1-2, is DAGVTQSPTHLIKTRGQQVTLRCSPKSGHDTVSWYQQALGQGPQFIFQYYEEEERQRGNFPDRFSGHQFPNYSSELNVNALLLGDSALYLCASSSREPYGYTFGSGTRLTVV.

This clone was observed once. This rearrangement joins TRBV10-3 to TRBJ2-3, with TRBD2 as a possible D gene (6 bases). CDR3 length equals 15 residues. Trimming took off 2 bases at V and 1 base at J, with 10 bases between the two ends. Per the germline V gene, CDR1 is ENHRY and CDR2 is SYGVKD. CDR3 amino acids: CAISEGGAGTDTQYF. The CDR3 DNA follows: TGTGCCATCAGTGAGGGCGGGGCTGGCACAGATACGCAGTATTTT.

The chain joins TRBV29-1 to TRBJ2-5; 7 bases agree with TRBD1. V dropped 5 bases and J dropped 6; count of bases not matched to a gene: 9. The CDR3 contains 13 residues. Looked up from germline, CDR1 is SQVTM and CDR2 is ANQGSEA. The CDR3, as DNA: TGCAGCGTTTCCAGGACAGGAGAACAGACCCAGTACTTC. Translated: CSVSRTGEQTQYF.

The DNA for the CDR3 is TGCAGCGTCGCGATAGAAGAGGTGGGGAACACTGAAGCTTTCTTT. This codes for CSVAIEEVGNTEAFF. This chain uses TRBV29-1 with TRBJ1-1; no clear D. The CDR3 runs to 15 residues. Germline CDR1 reads SQVTM; CDR2 reads ANQGSEA. V gave up 6 bases and J gave up 1 base, with 18 bases separating them.

Concerning this clone: This CDR3 is also generated by other DNA sequences in the sample. This sequence joins TRBV6-5 and TRBJ2-1; TRBD2 might be the D (6 bases). Trimming shortened V by 2 bases and J by 0 bases, and 8 bases separated the two germline ends. The CDR3 length is 15 residues. Germline-derived CDR1 and CDR2 are MNHEY and SVGAGI. CDR3 in amino acids: CASSYGGSSYNEQFF. CDR3 in DNA: TGTGCCAGCAGTTACGGGGGGAGCTCCTACAATGAGCAGTTCTTC.

The chain joins TRBV5-1 to TRBJ2-5; TRBD2 matches at 16 bases. CDR1 is SGHRS, CDR2 YFSETQ, per germline. Trimming took 4 bases from V and 5 from J; bases not matched to a gene: 5. This CDR3 spans 16 amino acids. The CDR3 nucleotides read TGCGCCAGCAGCCCGGGACTAGCGGGAGGGTTGGAGACCCAGTACTTC. Translation gives CASSPGLAGGLETQYF.

The chain carries TRBV11-2 and TRBJ2-7; 7 bases fit TRBD2. The CDR3 totals 14 residues. Germline V gives CDR1 SGHAT, CDR2 FQNNGV. The V gene end was trimmed by 0 bases and the J gene end by 4 bases; junction bases not matched to a gene: 3. The CDR3 sequence is CASSLEWGGYEQYF. CDR3 bases: TGTGCCAGCAGCTTAGAGTGGGGGGGGTACGAGCAGTACTTC.

The rearrangement links TRBV29-1 to TRBJ2-3; D possibly uses TRBD1 or TRBD2 (7 bases each). This CDR3 spans 13 amino acids. CDR1 is SQVTM, CDR2 ANQGSEA, per germline. Trimming cost V 7 bases and J 2 bases, with 13 bases left between them. The CDR3, as DNA: TGCAGCGGGACAGGACTAGTCACAGATACGCAGTATTTT. Protein: CSGTGLVTDTQYF.

The genes are TRBV4-1 and TRBJ1-1; D is perhaps TRBD1 (6 bases). CDR1 and CDR2 (germline): MGHRA, YSYEKL. V was trimmed by 3 bases and J by 7 bases, leaving 21 bases between them. The CDR3 sequence is 16 residues long. CDR3 nucleotide sequence: TGCGCCAGCAGCCAGCTAACAGGGCTGGTGCTCGGTGAAGCTTTCTTT. This sequence encodes CASSQLTGLVLGEAFF.

Worth noting for this clone: The same CDR3 also results from other DNA sequences found in this sample. This chain links TRBV18 with TRBJ1-1; tentatively, D is TRBD1 (5 bases). The CDR3 loop spans 14 amino acids. V was clipped by 3 bases and J by 5 bases, with 13 bases between them. Germline V lookup: CDR1 KGHSH, CDR2 LQKENI. The CDR3: CASSPLGANTEAFF. CDR3 bases: TGTGCCAGCTCACCCCTCGGGGCTAATACTGAAGCTTTCTTT.

The gene calls are TRBV4-2 and TRBJ2-7, with 13 nucleotides matching TRBD2. Germline V lookup: CDR1 LGHNA, CDR2 YNFKEQ. V gave up 4 bases and J gave up 2 bases; unmatched junction bases: 11. The CDR3 totals 18 residues. CDR3 amino acids: CASSRKETGTSGAYEQYF. As DNA, the CDR3 is TGTGCCAGCAGCCGAAAGGAAACCGGGACTAGCGGGGCCTACGAGCAGTACTTC.

This rearrangement joins TRBV5-6 to TRBJ1-2; D gene unclear. Germline CDR1 reads SGHDT; CDR2 reads YYEEEE. The V end lost 1 base, the J end lost 0 bases, and 1 base lay between the germline ends. The CDR3 length is 12 residues. The CDR3 here is CASSLTNYGYTF. DNA of the CDR3: TGTGCCAGCAGCTTGACTAACTATGGCTACACCTTC.

CDR3 DNA sequence: TGTGCCAGCAGCCACGGACAGTCCTATGGCTACACCTTC. Its translation: CASSHGQSYGYTF. V usage is TRBV14 and J usage is TRBJ1-2; possibly TRBD1 for D (6 bases). The CDR3 consists of 13 residues. V dropped 3 bases and J dropped 4 bases, with 9 bases sitting between them. In germline, CDR1 is SGHDN, CDR2 FVKESK.

In DNA form, the CDR3 reads TGTGCCAGCAGTTTACGAGGACTAGCTGATACCGGGGAGCTGTTTTTT. Protein sequence: CASSLRGLADTGELFF. The chain recombines TRBV13 with TRBJ2-2, with TRBD2 identical over 8 bases. Looked up from germline, CDR1 is PRHDT and CDR2 is FYEKMQ (reference sequence). The V segment lost 6 bases and the J segment 5 bases; nucleotides outside the gene matches: 11. This CDR3 contains 16 residues.

This chain uses TRBV5-6 with TRBJ2-7; TRBD2 matches at 8 bases. V lost 3 bases to trimming and J lost 4 bases; unmatched junction nucleotides: 21. This CDR3 is built from 19 residues. CDR1 and CDR2 from the germline V gene are SGHDT and YYEEEE. CDR3 coding DNA: TGTGCCAGCAGCTGGGGAAGAGGAACTAGCGGCCCCCGCGCTTACGAGCAGTACTTC. It is translated as CASSWGRGTSGPRAYEQYF.

This chain uses TRBV9 with TRBJ2-7; 7 nucleotides line up with TRBD2. This CDR3 spans 17 amino acids. The germline CDR1 and CDR2 sequences are SGDLS and YYNGEE. V was pared by 3 bases and J by 2 bases, with 14 bases of the junction left unmatched. CDR3 region: CASSGVAWEGKTYEQYF. In DNA, the CDR3 is TGTGCCAGCAGCGGGGTGGCGTGGGAGGGAAAAACCTACGAGCAGTACTTC.

This sequence joins TRBV19 and TRBJ2-1, with unresolved D. Germline CDR1 is LNHDA and CDR2 is SQIVND (reference sequence). The CDR3 extends over 14 amino acids. Trimming took off 2 bases at V and 9 bases at J, with 14 bases between the two ends. CDR3 sequence reads: CASSIQRFWGEQFF. The DNA of the CDR3 is TGTGCCAGTAGTATACAGCGATTTTGGGGTGAGCAGTTCTTC.

The chain is built from TRBV6-1 and TRBJ1-2; possibly TRBD1 for D (6 bases). The V gene's germline CDR1 is MNHNS and CDR2 SASEGT. The V end lost 1 base, the J end lost 4 bases, and 10 bases lay between the germline ends. The CDR3 runs to 14 residues. The DNA for the CDR3 is TGTGCCAGCAGTGAAGGTGGGGGGCTCTATGGCTACACCTTC. Protein: CASSEGGGLYGYTF.